This TCR beta chain was observed in a study of blood T cell repertoires in COVID-19. In the source study's methods: Estimation of nucleated cell counts was performed using reference gene primer amplification. Clones were read by immunoSEQ multiplex PCR, and TCRdb kept only the in-frame ones, dropping some. D and trimming come from the DNA, and the V and J calls and clone size come from that table. Among tens of thousands of clones listed, 75% to 90% were seen once. Per germline, CDR1 SGHTA and CDR2 FQGNSA. This CDR3 contains 13 residues. The germline V and J ends were trimmed by 2 bases and 9 bases, with 11 bases remaining between them.

Sequenced: peripheral blood. The J gene is TRBJ2-1, the V gene TRBV7-2; TRBD1 is a possible D gene (5 bases). The TCR comes from a woman aged 80 or older with active or convalescent COVID-19. Written as DNA, the CDR3 is TGTGCCAGCAGCTTACAACTTAGGGGTGAGCAGTTCTTC. Translating it yields CASSLQLRGEQFF.